A selection of T cell receptor beta chains follows, all from one sample in a study of cytomegalovirus exposure and HLA in healthy donors. Only in-frame clones appear in the TCRdb table, and some are missing; sequencing was by immunoSEQ multiplex PCR. The sample contains about 240,000 clones, roughly 73% of which appear only once. Sequenced input: PBMCs. Every receptor here comes from a boy between 10 and 17 years old in good health and CMV-seronegative. The CDR3 runs from the conserved cysteine through the conserved F or W. The order of the fields is clone size, J gene, D gene, V gene, CDR3 protein, CDR3 DNA. A D gene is named only where the DNA matches it firmly. For some rows the clone size is stated as once, few or many, or as a class when expanded; others skip it.

. | TRBJ1-5 | TRBD1 | TRBV6-1 | CATGHGTGFNQPQHF | TGTGCCACCGGACATGGGACAGGCTTCAATCAGCCCCAGCATTTT
few | TRBJ1-5 | . | TRBV18 | CASSPQSTGNQPQHF | TGTGCCAGCTCACCCCAATCCACAGGGAATCAGCCCCAGCATTTT
. | TRBJ1-1 | . | TRBV14 | CASSQGRPEAFF | TGTGCCAGCAGCCAAGGGAGGCCTGAAGCTTTCTTT
. | TRBJ2-1 | . | TRBV5-4 | CASTQGYNEQFF | TGTGCCAGCACACAGGGTTACAATGAGCAGTTCTTC
. | TRBJ2-5 | . | TRBV18 | CASSPRVSGGIQETQYF | TGTGCCAGCTCACCACGAGTTAGCGGAGGCATCCAAGAGACCCAGTACTTC
once | TRBJ2-1 | . | TRBV4-1 | CASSHEPGLSYNEQFF | TGCGCCAGCAGCCATGAGCCGGGACTCTCCTACAATGAGCAGTTCTTC
. | TRBJ2-5 | TRBD2 | TRBV10-2 | CASSDSGGRETQYF | TGCGCCAGCAGTGATTCTGGCGGGAGAGAGACCCAGTACTTC
. | TRBJ1-1 | TRBD1 | TRBV5-1 | CASSLTGASINTEAFF | TGCGCCAGCAGCCTGACAGGGGCCTCCATAAACACTGAAGCTTTCTTT
. | TRBJ1-2 | . | TRBV21-1 | CASSPRQGGYGYTF | TGTGCCAGCAGCCCCAGACAGGGGGGCTATGGCTACACCTTC
. | TRBJ2-2 | . | TRBV5-1 | CASSSPKFGTGELFF | TGCGCCAGCAGCTCCCCCAAGTTCGGGACCGGGGAGCTGTTTTTT
. | TRBJ2-7 | . | TRBV5-4 | CASSKDRGGYEQYF | TGTGCCAGCAGCAAAGACAGGGGAGGGTACGAGCAGTACTTC
few | TRBJ1-1 | . | TRBV6-1 | CASSEAGQGGTEAFF | TGTGCCAGCAGTGAAGCCGGGCAGGGAGGCACTGAAGCTTTCTTT
. | TRBJ2-7 | TRBD2 | TRBV5-4 | CASSFPLAGLTEQYF | TGTGCCAGCAGCTTCCCATTAGCGGGTCTCACCGAGCAGTACTTC
. | TRBJ1-2 | . | TRBV6-5 | CASSYSTGNGYTF | TGTGCCAGCAGTTACTCGACCGGGAATGGCTACACCTTC
. | TRBJ2-1 | . | TRBV5-1 | CASRAGLSSYNEQFF | TGCGCCAGCAGAGCAGGACTCAGCTCCTACAATGAGCAGTTCTTC
few | TRBJ2-2 | . | TRBV9 | CASSVSSRDPSRELFF | TGTGCCAGCAGCGTAAGTTCCAGGGATCCCTCCAGGGAGCTGTTTTTT
. | TRBJ2-5 | TRBD1 | TRBV9 | CASSLQGAGETQYF | TGTGCCAGCAGCCTACAGGGGGCAGGGGAGACCCAGTACTTC
. | TRBJ2-3 | . | TRBV5-1 | CASSLWDNKGDTQYF | TGCGCCAGCAGCTTGTGGGACAATAAGGGAGATACGCAGTATTTT
. | TRBJ1-2 | . | TRBV5-6 | CASIGDSYGYTF | TGTGCCAGCATCGGAGACAGCTATGGCTACACCTTC
. | TRBJ2-7 | TRBD2 | TRBV7-8 | CASSLTSGFSYEQYF | TGTGCCAGCAGCTTAACTAGCGGGTTTTCCTACGAGCAGTACTTC